A single sample is the source of the 23 T cell receptor beta chains below, sequenced in a study of post-analysis software for immune sequencing data. Points from the study as a whole: TRBV5-6, TRBV5-1 and TRBV20-1 belonged to a set of roughly 5 TRBV segments that were more frequent in patients than controls.

The TCR beta cDNA libraries contained unique molecular identifiers. Each CDR3 protein gets one entry after TCRdb re-called the PCR reads with MiXCR. The sample lists 750,000 to 950,000 distinct CDR3 sequences; 53% were seen once. These receptors have no identified antigens. The sample was blood. These receptors were obtained from a girl aged 5-17 years with multiple sclerosis.

This clonotype was detected only a few times. The CDR3 loop is CSVESAGVYEQYF. For the CDR3, the DNA is TGCAGCGTTGAATCGGCGGGGGTCTACGAGCAGTACTTC. The chain couples TRBV29-1 to TRBJ2-7; TRBD2 aligns across 7 bases. The V and J ends lost 2 bases and 3 bases, in that order; junction bases with no gene match: 4. The CDR3 loop spans 13 amino acids. The germline V gene encodes CDR1 SQVTM and CDR2 ANQGSEA.

This clonotype has more than one count but fewer than ten. CDR3 amino acids: CASSVRDRGSSEQYF. Written as DNA, the CDR3 is TGCGCCAGCAGCGTCCGGGACAGGGGTTCCAGTGAGCAGTACTTC. V usage is TRBV5-1 and J usage is TRBJ2-7, with 10 bases that match TRBD1. The junction had 11 bases not matched to a gene; V was cut back by 4 bases and J by 7 bases. CDR1 is SGHRS and CDR2 is YFSETQ in the germline V gene. The CDR3 has 15 residues.

The V and J genes are TRBV27 and TRBJ1-5, with D maybe TRBD1 (5 bases). The CDR3 spans 15 residues. Trimming cost V 5 bases and J 6 bases, with 17 bases left between them. The V gene's germline CDR1 is MNHEY and CDR2 SMNVEV (reference sequence). The CDR3 loop is CASSPSWGVIQPQHF. In DNA, the CDR3 is TGTGCCAGCAGTCCGAGTTGGGGGGTAATTCAGCCCCAGCATTTT.

This CDR3 is CASSFRGRTNTEAFF. For the CDR3, the DNA is TGCGCCAGCAGCTTCAGGGGGCGGACCAACACTGAAGCTTTCTTT. V is TRBV5-1 and J is TRBJ1-1, with TRBD1 matching over 8 bases. V gave up 2 bases and J gave up 2 bases; unmatched junction bases: 5. This CDR3 comprises 15 residues. CDR1 and CDR2 from the germline V gene are SGHRS and YFSETQ.

The V call is TRBV20-1, the J call TRBJ2-3; TRBD2 aligns across 7 bases. Looked up from germline, CDR1 is DFQATT and CDR2 is SNEGSKA (reference sequence). This CDR3 region has 17 residues. After removal of 0 bases from V and 4 bases from J, the junction contained 13 bases not matched to a gene. The DNA of the CDR3 is TGCAGTGCTAGAGACCCGACTAGCTGGGGGGGGGCAGATACGCAGTATTTT. Translated: CSARDPTSWGGADTQYF.

The rearrangement links TRBV15 to TRBJ2-7; D not resolved. Germline V gene data show CDR1 as LNHNV and CDR2 as YYDKDF (reference sequence). Trimming pared 5 bases from V and 7 bases from J, leaving 15 bases between. CDR3 size: 13 residues. CDR3 in DNA: TGTGCCACCAGCCTAGGCCCGGGTGATGAGCAGTACTTC. This gives the protein CATSLGPGDEQYF.

This clonotype was seen only a few times. Here the CDR3 reads CASSLTGPIPDTQYF. The CDR3 DNA sequence: TGTGCCAGCAGTCTGACAGGGCCCATACCAGATACGCAGTATTTT. J is TRBJ2-3 and V is TRBV7-3; 7 bases line up with TRBD1. CDR1 is SGHTA, CDR2 FQGTGA, per germline. The junction had 10 bases not matched to a gene; V was cut back by 6 bases and J by 4 bases. This CDR3 contains 15 residues.

This clonotype appeared a few times. V is TRBV27 and J is TRBJ2-5, with D perhaps TRBD2 (6 bases). In germline, CDR1 is MNHEY, CDR2 SMNVEV (reference sequence). The CDR3 is 14 residues long. Trimming pared 2 bases from V and 5 bases from J, leaving 12 bases between. For the CDR3, the DNA is TGTGCCAGCAGTTTAAGAGGGAGCGGGGAGACCCAGTACTTC. Residues: CASSLRGSGETQYF.

This chain links TRBV20-1 with TRBJ2-2, with no clear D. Between the trimmed V and J ends, which lost 0 bases and 1 base, there was a span of 9 bases. Germline V lookup: CDR1 DFQATT, CDR2 SNEGSKA (reference sequence). The CDR3 is made up of 15 amino acids. The CDR3 DNA follows: TGCAGTGCTAGAGATGGTCAGCAGAACACCGGGGAGCTGTTTTTT. The encoded protein is CSARDGQQNTGELFF.

The rearrangement uses TRBV5-8 and TRBJ2-7, with 10 positions matching TRBD2. CDR3 length: 16 amino acids. Germline values: CDR1 SGHTS, CDR2 YDEGEE. After removal of 0 bases from V and 2 bases from J, the junction contained 5 bases not matched to a gene. CDR3 region: CASSLAGTSAAYEQYF. CDR3 nucleotide sequence: TGTGCCAGCAGCTTGGCCGGGACTAGCGCTGCCTACGAGCAGTACTTC.

Only a few counts were recorded for this clonotype. The chain has TRBV29-1 and TRBJ2-5; TRBD1 matches 8 bases. Losses at the gene ends were 0 bases for V and 4 bases for J; bases not matched to a gene: 4. CDR1 SQVTM and CDR2 ANQGSEA come from the germline V gene. The CDR3 runs 14 residues. CDR3 protein: CSVEDDRGGETQYF. The CDR3 nucleotides read TGCAGCGTTGAAGATGACAGGGGAGGAGAGACCCAGTACTTC.

The rearrangement links TRBV2 to TRBJ2-1, with 8 bases that match TRBD2. The CDR3 contains 13 residues. Trimming cost V 7 bases and J 8 bases; bases outside gene matches: 7. CDR1 is SNHLY, CDR2 FYNNEI, per germline. The CDR3 DNA sequence: TGTGCCAGCACATCGGGAGGGCGGGATGAGCAGTTCTTC. This translates into CASTSGGRDEQFF.

This clonotype has ten or more counts. The chain carries TRBV29-1 and TRBJ2-5, with D unresolved. This CDR3 contains 10 residues. V dropped 4 bases and J dropped 4 bases, with 4 bases sitting between them. CDR1 and CDR2 (germline): SQVTM, ANQGSEA. The CDR3 DNA is TGCAGCGTTGGTGGAGAGACCCAGTACTTC. Its protein product is CSVGGETQYF.

The chain employs TRBV20-1 and TRBJ2-1; 11 positions agree with TRBD2. The trim removed 1 base at V and 4 bases at J, leaving 3 bases unmatched. There are 15 residues in the CDR3. Per the germline V gene, CDR1 is DFQATT and CDR2 is SNEGSKA (reference sequence). In DNA form, the CDR3 reads TGCAGTGCTAGAGGGGGACTAGCGGTATACAATGAGCAGTTCTTC. Translating it yields CSARGGLAVYNEQFF.

The chain carries TRBV7-6 and TRBJ2-7; 7 bases line up with TRBD1. There are 15 residues in the CDR3. Per the germline V gene, CDR1 is SGHVS and CDR2 is FNYEAQ. Trimming cost V 1 base and J 2 bases; bases outside gene matches: 5. CDR3 DNA sequence: TGTGCCAGCAGCTTAGGATCGGGACAGACCTACGAGCAGTACTTC. It is translated as CASSLGSGQTYEQYF.

The chain recombines TRBV5-1 with TRBJ2-7; no firm D call. From germline, CDR1 is SGHRS and CDR2 YFSETQ. V was clipped by 5 bases and J by 0 bases, with 15 bases between them. This CDR3 region has 15 residues. CDR3 loop: CASSLGPDNSYEQYF. CDR3 DNA sequence: TGCGCCAGCAGTTTAGGACCCGACAACTCCTACGAGCAGTACTTC.

This clonotype was seen more than once but under ten times. V and J are TRBV20-1 and TRBJ2-3; 8 bases are shared with TRBD2. V dropped 8 bases and J dropped 1; count of bases not matched to a gene: 5. CDR1 is DFQATT and CDR2 is SNEGSKA in the germline V gene (reference sequence). This CDR3 has 13 amino acids. CDR3 region: CSSPGLGTDTQYF. CDR3 in DNA: TGCAGTTCCCCGGGACTAGGCACAGATACGCAGTATTTT.

This rearrangement joins TRBV7-8 to TRBJ1-5; 9 nucleotides align to TRBD1. There are 15 residues in the CDR3. J gave up 6 bases and V 4 bases, and 7 bases lay outside the gene matches. Germline V lookup: CDR1 SGHVS, CDR2 FQNEAQ. CDR3 residues: CASSSDRGGIQPQHF. In DNA form, the CDR3 reads TGTGCCAGCAGCTCGGACAGGGGTGGTATTCAGCCCCAGCATTTT.

Details on this clonotype: Germline and junction disagree at one end, which may indicate a read error. The chain joins TRBV5-5 to TRBJ2-1, with 8 bases lining up with TRBD1. This CDR3 has 18 amino acids. Germline-derived CDR1 and CDR2 are SGHKS and YYEKEE (reference sequence). For the CDR3, the DNA is TGTGCCGGCAGCCAAAGACAGGGGCCAAGAACCTCCTACAATGAGCAGTTCTTC. Its translation is CAGSQRQGPRTSYNEQFF. Full variable domain (outside the CDR3, taken from reference TRBV5-5 and TRBJ2-1): DAGVTQSPTHLIKTRGQQVTLRCSPISGHKSVSWYQQVLGQGPQFIFQYYEKEERGRGNFPDRFSARQFPNYSSELNVNALLLGDSALYLCAGSQRQGPRTSYNEQFFGPGTRLTVL.

There are a few counts of this clonotype. The chain uses TRBV10-3 and TRBJ1-2; tentative D call: TRBD1 (6 bases). CDR3 length: 11 residues. Germline loops: CDR1 ENHRY, CDR2 SYGVKD. Trimming removed 9 bases at V and 6 bases at J, with 11 bases between. The CDR3 is CAMTGGNGYTF. The CDR3 region has the DNA TGTGCCATGACAGGCGGGAATGGCTACACCTTC.

In this sample, this clonotype turned up a few times. The V and J genes are TRBV12-3 or TRBV12-4 and TRBJ1-4, with D unresolved. Trimming took 6 bases from V and 8 from J, leaving 13 bases between them. The CDR3 covers 13 residues. This chain's CDR3 is CASRAYSQEKLFF. The CDR3, as DNA: TGTGCCAGCAGAGCTTACAGCCAAGAAAAACTGTTTTTT.

The rearrangement joins TRBV10-2 to TRBJ1-2, with D uncertain. The germline V gene has CDR1 WSHSY and CDR2 SAAADI. CDR3 length equals 10 residues. V lost 10 bases and J lost 8, with 11 bases in between. The CDR3 DNA reads TGCGCCACCAAGTTCACAGGCTACACCTTC. It translates to CATKFTGYTF.

The chain recombines TRBV7-3 with TRBJ1-2; 10 bases agree with TRBD1. This CDR3 is 14 amino acids long. The V gene's germline CDR1 is SGHTA and CDR2 FQGTGA. Trimming removed 2 bases from V and 7 bases from J; junction bases left unmatched: 4. CDR3 loop: CASSLGQGEAGYTF. CDR3 nucleotide sequence: TGTGCCAGCAGCTTAGGACAGGGGGAGGCTGGCTACACCTTC. The entire variable domain, with the rest obtained from reference TRBV7-3 and TRBJ1-2, is as follows: GAGVSQTPSNKVTEKGKYVELRCDPISGHTALYWYRQSLGQGPEFLIYFQGTGAADDSGLPNDRFFAVRPEGSVSTLKIQRTERGDSAVYLCASSLGQGEAGYTFGSGTRLTVV.